A selection of T cell receptor beta chains follows, all from one sample in a study of blood T cell repertoires in COVID-19. TCRdb's copy holds only in-frame clones and misses some; the assay was immunoSEQ multiplex PCR. The table lists 150,000 to 200,000 clones, 65% to 80% of them singletons, with about a sixth in the top ten. Specimen: PBMCs or T cells enriched from blood (not recorded which). The receptors originated from a woman in her forties or fifties with acute COVID-19. Both conserved end residues are part of each CDR3. The D gene is left open where the match is weak. The size entry is marked missing in some rows and otherwise reads once, few, many or a size class.

clone size,D gene,CDR3 length,V gene,J gene,CDR3 DNA,CDR3 protein
-,TRBD2,16,TRBV11-1,TRBJ2-5,TGTGCCAGCAGCCCCGGGACTAGCGGGGGCCAAGAGACCCAGTACTTC,CASSPGTSGGQETQYF
-,-,13,TRBV6-1,TRBJ1-1,TGTGCCAGCAGTGAAACAGAGTACCGTGAAGCTTTCTTT,CASSETEYREAFF
-,TRBD1,15,TRBV30,TRBJ2-1,TGTGCCTGGAGTCTTCGGGACAGGGTATCCGATGAGCAGTTCTTC,CAWSLRDRVSDEQFF
-,-,14,TRBV27,TRBJ1-1,TGTGCCAGCAGTCTACAGGGCGTTAGCACTGAAGCTTTCTTT,CASSLQGVSTEAFF
-,-,16,TRBV7-3,TRBJ2-3,TGTGCCAGCAGCCTCGGTCCCGGGACAACGGCAGATACGCAGTATTTT,CASSLGPGTTADTQYF
-,-,19,TRBV19,TRBJ2-2,TGTGCCAGCGGAATCAGGGACAGGGGTAGCGGGGGTAACACCGGGGAGCTGTTTTTT,CASGIRDRGSGGNTGELFF
few,-,15,TRBV19,TRBJ1-2,TGTGCCAGTAGTGTCGCTTGGGGAGGGTTCGATGGCTACACCTTC,CASSVAWGGFDGYTF
-,TRBD1,17,TRBV27,TRBJ2-6,TGTGCCAGCAGTCCCACTACAGGGGGAAATGGGGCCAACGTCCTGACTTTC,CASSPTTGGNGANVLTF
few,-,18,TRBV6-2/TRBV6-3,TRBJ1-4,TGTGCCAGCAGTGGCCGCCCGGGGGGCTCGGGGATGGGTGAAAAACTGTTTTTT,CASSGRPGGSGMGEKLFF
-,TRBD2,16,TRBV6-4,TRBJ2-1,TGTGCCAGCAGGCCGGGACTAGCGGACTCCTACAATGAGCAGTTCTTC,CASRPGLADSYNEQFF
once,-,15,TRBV5-1,TRBJ1-3,TGCGCCAGCAGCTCGCAGGGGTTCGCTGGAAACACCATATATTTT,CASSSQGFAGNTIYF
-,TRBD1,13,TRBV29-1,TRBJ1-5,TGCAGCGTTGTAACAGGGGGCGATCAGCCCCAGCATTTT,CSVVTGGDQPQHF
-,-,15,TRBV6-5,TRBJ1-1,TGTGCCAGCAGTTACGGAGGGAAAATGAACACTGAAGCTTTCTTT,CASSYGGKMNTEAFF
-,-,16,TRBV13,TRBJ1-3,TGTGCCAGCAGAGAATCTCCCGCCGGGAGTGGAAACACCATATATTTT,CASRESPAGSGNTIYF
-,-,16,TRBV7-8,TRBJ1-5,TGTGCCAGCAGCTTAGAAGGCGGGTTTAGCAATCAGCCCCAGCATTTT,CASSLEGGFSNQPQHF
-,-,16,TRBV5-4,TRBJ2-3,TGTGCCAGCAGCTTGGTTCAGGGAGGAGGCACAGATACGCAGTATTTT,CASSLVQGGGTDTQYF
-,-,12,TRBV28,TRBJ2-3,TGTGCTTGGGGCGGGGGCATAGATACGCAGTATTTT,CAWGGGIDTQYF
-,-,12,TRBV28,TRBJ1-2,TGTGCCAGTTCAACAGGAGTCTATGGCTACACCTTC,CASSTGVYGYTF
-,-,14,TRBV7-2,TRBJ1-1,TGTGCCAGCAGCCCTCAGGGTGGCCGGACTGAAGCTTTCTTT,CASSPQGGRTEAFF
-,-,15,TRBV6-5,TRBJ2-3,TGTGCCAGCAGTCCCAGGGGAGGGTTCACAGATACGCAGTATTTT,CASSPRGGFTDTQYF
-,TRBD1,12,TRBV30,TRBJ1-1,TGTGCCTGGAGTGTCGGACAGGCCGAAGCTTTCTTT,CAWSVGQAEAFF
-,-,18,TRBV14,TRBJ2-4,TGTGCCAGCAGCCAGGTTACCGCGCGGGCGGGGGCCAAAAACATTCAGTACTTC,CASSQVTARAGAKNIQYF
-,-,12,TRBV29-1,TRBJ2-4,TGCAGCGTTGTAGGGCCGGGGGACATTCAGTACTTC,CSVVGPGDIQYF
-,-,13,TRBV30,TRBJ2-2,TGTGCCTGGAGTGTATCCTCGGCCGGGGAGCTGTTTTTT,CAWSVSSAGELFF
-,-,13,TRBV14,TRBJ1-3,TGTGCCAGCAGGCGGGGCTCTGGAAACACCATATATTTT,CASRRGSGNTIYF
-,-,11,TRBV10-1,TRBJ1-2,TGCGCCAGCGGCGGACAGTATGGCTACACCTTC,CASGGQYGYTF
-,TRBD1,16,TRBV3-1/TRBV3-2,TRBJ1-1,TGTGCCAGCAGCCAAGGGGCAGGGGGGCGCGGAACTGAAGCTTTCTTT,CASSQGAGGRGTEAFF
once,TRBD2,15,TRBV6-2/TRBV6-3,TRBJ2-2,TGTGCCAGCAGCTCGACTAGCGGGGGGGCCGGGGAGCTGTTTTTT,CASSSTSGGAGELFF
-,TRBD2,14,TRBV5-1,TRBJ2-3,TGCGCCAGCAGCTGGACTAGCACGACAGATACGCAGTATTTT,CASSWTSTTDTQYF
-,-,13,TRBV2,TRBJ1-1,TGTGCCAGCAGTGTGGAGCACAACACTGAAGCTTTCTTT,CASSVEHNTEAFF
-,-,13,TRBV30,TRBJ1-6,TGTGCCTGGTCCGCGGGCCAGCATTCACCCCTCCACTTT,CAWSAGQHSPLHF
-,-,15,TRBV3-1/TRBV3-2,TRBJ2-2,TGTGCCAGCAGCCAAGAGGGAAGGGAGACCGGGGAGCTGTTTTTT,CASSQEGRETGELFF
-,-,15,TRBV5-1,TRBJ2-5,TGCGCCAGCAGCCCCTCGTGGGGCGTTCGAGAGACCCAGTACTTC,CASSPSWGVRETQYF
once,TRBD1,17,TRBV18,TRBJ1-1,TGTGCCAGCTCACCTAGGACAGGGGGAAGGATGAACACTGAAGCTTTCTTT,CASSPRTGGRMNTEAFF
-,-,13,TRBV6-1,TRBJ1-1,TGTGCCAGCAGTGAGTGGGCCACCACTGAAGCTTTCTTT,CASSEWATTEAFF
-,TRBD1,14,TRBV19,TRBJ1-1,TGTGCCAGTAGAGCGAGGGGGCTGGACACTGAAGCTTTCTTT,CASRARGLDTEAFF
-,TRBD1,18,TRBV11-2,TRBJ2-6,TGTGCCAGCAGCTTAGATACAGGGGTGGGCTCTGGGGCCAACGTCCTGACTTTC,CASSLDTGVGSGANVLTF
-,TRBD1,16,TRBV28,TRBJ1-4,TGTGCCAGCAGTCCCTGGGTCCAGGGACAGTACGAAAAACTGTTTTTT,CASSPWVQGQYEKLFF
-,TRBD2,16,TRBV3-1/TRBV3-2,TRBJ2-3,TGTGCCAGCAGTCGGACTAGCGGGGGGCCCACAGATACGCAGTATTTT,CASSRTSGGPTDTQYF
-,-,13,TRBV29-1,TRBJ1-3,TGCAGCGTGCAGCGGGGCTCTGGAAACACCATATATTTT,CSVQRGSGNTIYF
-,TRBD1,15,TRBV19,TRBJ1-4,TGTGCCAGTAAAAAGGACAGGGGAACTAATGAAAAACTGTTTTTT,CASKKDRGTNEKLFF
once,-,13,TRBV5-1,TRBJ2-5,TGCGCCAGCAGCTTGGGGGCCGGGGGAACCCAGTACTTC,CASSLGAGGTQYF
-,-,13,TRBV19,TRBJ1-1,TGTGCCAGTACTACCTCTATGAACACTGAAGCTTTCTTT,CASTTSMNTEAFF
-,TRBD1,15,TRBV7-2,TRBJ2-1,TGTGCCAGCAGCTTGGGGACAGGGTTTAACAATGAGCAGTTCTTC,CASSLGTGFNNEQFF
-,-,13,TRBV4-2,TRBJ1-5,TGTGCCAGCAGCCAGACAGTAAATCAGCCCCAGCATTTT,CASSQTVNQPQHF
-,-,14,TRBV10-3,TRBJ1-5,TGTGCCATCAGTGTCAGGGCCACCAATCAGCCCCAGCATTTT,CAISVRATNQPQHF
-,-,13,TRBV27,TRBJ1-1,TGTGCCAGCAGTTTAGGAGGGCACACTGAAGCTTTCTTT,CASSLGGHTEAFF
-,TRBD1,15,TRBV25-1,TRBJ1-2,TGTGCCAGCAGTGTCCGGGACAGGCCGCAAAGGGGCTACACCTTC,CASSVRDRPQRGYTF
-,TRBD2,16,TRBV5-5,TRBJ2-3,TGTGCCAGCAGCTGGGCGGCCAGCGGGGGGGCCGGGACGCAGTATTTT,CASSWAASGGAGTQYF
-,-,12,TRBV19,TRBJ1-6,TGTGCCAGTGGGTTCGAGGGATCACCCCTCCACTTT,CASGFEGSPLHF
-,TRBD1,13,TRBV2,TRBJ2-1,TGTGCCAGCAGTGACATGACAGGGAATGAGCAGTTCTTC,CASSDMTGNEQFF
once,-,13,TRBV28,TRBJ1-1,TGTGCCAGCAGTTTATTGTCACATACTGAAGCTTTCTTT,CASSLLSHTEAFF
many,TRBD1,15,TRBV15,TRBJ1-2,TGTGCCACCAGCACAACAGGGGAGGCTCGCTATGGCTACACCTTC,CATSTTGEARYGYTF
-,-,12,TRBV5-4,TRBJ2-2,TGTGCCAGCAGCCTATACCCCGGGGAGCTGTTTTTT,CASSLYPGELFF